One and the same sample provided the 5 T cell receptor beta chains below, sequenced in a study of T cell changes during pregnancy in multiple sclerosis. Profiling relied on immunoSEQ multiplex PCR, and the TCRdb table lists in-frame clones only, not all of them. In the table there are over 90,000 clones, about 91% of which are singletons. The source material was peripheral blood, sampled before pregnancy. The receptors originated from a female donor with multiple sclerosis, enrolled in a pregnancy study.

The V call is TRBV4-2, the J call TRBJ2-1; 7 positions match TRBD2. This CDR3 comprises 12 residues. Germline trimming cut 4 bases from V and 9 bases from J; bases unmatched to any gene: 3. From germline, CDR1 is LGHNA and CDR2 YNFKEQ. The CDR3 bases are TGTGCCAGCAGCCCCGGGACTACTGAGCAGTTCTTC. It encodes CASSPGTTEQFF.

J is TRBJ2-7 and V is TRBV10-1, with D tentatively TRBD1 (6 bases). Trimming pared 2 bases from V and 0 bases from J, leaving 11 bases between. Germline CDR1 is WNHNN and CDR2 is SYGVQD (reference sequence). The CDR3 has 15 amino acids. The CDR3 region is CASSEDRDTSYEQYF. Written as DNA, the CDR3 is TGCGCCAGCAGTGAGGACCGGGACACCTCCTACGAGCAGTACTTC.

In this sample, this clone turned up once. The rearrangement uses TRBV4-3 and TRBJ2-5; the D gene is possibly TRBD1 (6 bases). Trimming took off 0 bases at V and 7 bases at J, with 18 bases between the two ends. The V gene's germline CDR1 is LGHNA and CDR2 YSLEER. The CDR3 length is 16 residues. The CDR3 here is CASSQDRGHATGTQYF. The CDR3, as DNA: TGCGCCAGCAGCCAAGATAGGGGACATGCCACGGGGACCCAGTACTTC.

The count of this clone is one. The rearrangement uses TRBV30 and TRBJ2-5; D is ambiguous. V was cut by 2 bases and J by 3 bases, with 7 bases left in between. The CDR3 runs to 12 residues. From germline, CDR1 is GTSNPN and CDR2 SVGIG (reference sequence). The CDR3 loop is CAWSIAEETQYF. In nucleotides, the CDR3 is TGTGCCTGGAGTATAGCAGAAGAGACCCAGTACTTC.

V is TRBV10-3 and J is TRBJ2-2, with 7 bases lining up with TRBD1. Germline V gene lookup returns CDR1 ENHRY and CDR2 SYGVKD. The J segment lost 2 bases and the V segment lost 6 bases, leaving 9 bases of the junction unmatched. The CDR3 consists of 16 residues. The CDR3 nucleotides read TGTGCCATCAGCAGCCAGGGGGACCTAAACACCGGGGAGCTGTTTTTT. Translated, it gives CAISSQGDLNTGELFF.